This TCR beta chain comes out of a study of blood T cells in healthy people across ages. Then a second PCR, running about 6 to 11 cycles, was carried out with a sample-barcoded 5' primer and a J-beta primer mix. Template switching added a 12-random-nucleotide identifier to every cDNA molecule. TCRdb processed the 5' RACE reads anew with MiXCR; each CDR3 protein has one entry. The sample lists 800,000 or so distinct CDR3 sequences; about 59% were seen once. Per germline, CDR1 KGHSH and CDR2 LQKENI. CDR3 length: 12 residues. Trimming cost V 3 bases and J 8 bases; bases outside gene matches: 0. Sequencing used blood. This chain joins TRBV18 and TRBJ2-1; 8 nucleotides agree with TRBD2. The receptor's source is a young man in good health. CDR3 in DNA: TGTGCCAGCTCACCGACTAGCGATGAGCAGTTCTTC. It encodes CASSPTSDEQFF.